The next 30 T cell receptor beta chains were all read from a single sample in a study of blood T cell repertoires in COVID-19. TCRdb keeps only in-frame clones here, not all; method: immunoSEQ multiplex PCR. The sample lists some 490,000 clones, 70% to 90% occurring once. Sequenced material: peripheral blood. All receptors come from a human donor in a cohort sampled during active COVID-19.

This chain joins TRBV5-1 and TRBJ2-1, with TRBD2 matching 12 bases. The germline CDR1 and CDR2 sequences are SGHRS and YFSETQ. This CDR3 comprises 14 residues. Unmatched junction bases numbered 7, after V lost 8 bases and J lost 7 bases. The CDR3 is CASLAGTSGNEQFF. The CDR3 DNA follows: TGCGCCAGTCTTGCCGGGACTAGCGGGAATGAGCAGTTCTTC.

The chain uses TRBV2 and TRBJ1-4; TRBD1 aligns across 8 bases. CDR3 length: 15 residues. J was trimmed by 10 bases and V by 7 bases; bases with no gene match: 14. Germline values: CDR1 SNHLY, CDR2 FYNNEI. The CDR3 sequence is CASKVSQGAVGKLFF. The CDR3 DNA sequence: TGTGCCAGCAAGGTGTCGCAGGGGGCGGTAGGAAAACTGTTTTTT.

The sample holds a few counts of this clone. V usage is TRBV6-1 and J usage is TRBJ1-5, with 11 bases aligning to TRBD1. The V segment lost 1 base and the J segment 6 bases; nucleotides outside the gene matches: 11. This CDR3 has 18 residues. CDR1 MNHNS and CDR2 SASEGT come from the germline V gene. CDR3 sequence reads: CASSEEDRGRSLGQPQHF. DNA for the CDR3: TGTGCCAGCAGTGAAGAGGACAGGGGGCGCAGCCTCGGTCAGCCCCAGCATTTT.

V usage is TRBV6-5 and J usage is TRBJ2-1; 7 nucleotides match TRBD2. V shed 7 bases, J shed 2 bases, and the junction held 5 bases outside the gene matches. The germline CDR1 and CDR2 sequences are MNHEY and SVGAGI. The CDR3 is 14 residues long. The CDR3, as DNA: TGTGCCAGCACGGGGCGGGGGACCTACAATGAGCAGTTCTTC. Translated, it gives CASTGRGTYNEQFF.

This clone was recorded once. As DNA, the CDR3 is TGTGCCAGCAGCCACGACGACAGGGTTGATCAGCCCCAGCATTTT. It encodes CASSHDDRVDQPQHF. The chain combines TRBV4-2 with TRBJ1-5, with 7 bases aligning to TRBD1. J was trimmed by 5 bases and V by 3 bases; bases with no gene match: 7. Looked up from germline, CDR1 is LGHNA and CDR2 is YNFKEQ. This CDR3 is 15 amino acids long.

This clone was detected once. This CDR3 is CASSSAGLGAETQYF. Here the CDR3 DNA reads TGTGCCAGCAGCTCAGCGGGGCTAGGGGCTGAGACCCAGTACTTC. The genes are TRBV5-5 and TRBJ2-5, with TRBD2 identical over 7 bases. The germline V gene encodes CDR1 SGHKS and CDR2 YYEKEE (reference sequence). The junction had 10 bases not matched to a gene; V was cut back by 3 bases and J by 5 bases. The CDR3 sequence is 15 residues long.

V and J are TRBV30 and TRBJ2-5, with D possibly being TRBD2 (5 bases). V was shortened by 0 bases and J by 1 base, with 12 bases between the two germline ends. This CDR3 contains 15 residues. The germline gives CDR1 GTSNPN, CDR2 SVGIG (reference sequence). CDR3 bases: TGTGCCTGGAGTGTACCTGTGACTATCCAAGAGACCCAGTACTTC. It specifies CAWSVPVTIQETQYF. The full variable domain, its missing parts supplied by reference TRBV30 and TRBJ2-5, is SQTIHQWPATLVQPVGSPLSLECTVEGTSNPNLYWYRQAAGRGLQLLFYSVGIGQISSEVPQNLSASRPQDRQFILSSKKLLLSDSGFYLCAWSVPVTIQETQYFGPGTRLLVL.

The CDR3 nucleotides are TGTGCCAGCAGTTTGTTGCGTAGCTCCTATAATTCACCCCTCCACTTT. Its protein product is CASSLLRSSYNSPLHF. The chain uses TRBV27 and TRBJ1-6; D is unclear. This CDR3 has 16 amino acids. Per the germline V gene, CDR1 is MNHEY and CDR2 is SMNVEV (reference sequence). V lost 3 bases to trimming and J lost 0 bases, with 9 bases between them.

CDR3 in amino acids: CAWSELGPFSVAPKNEQFF. The CDR3, as DNA: TGTGCCTGGAGTGAATTGGGTCCGTTTTCGGTAGCCCCCAAAAATGAGCAGTTCTTC. The chain combines TRBV30 with TRBJ2-1; D ambiguous. V dropped 1 base and J dropped 7 bases, with 29 bases sitting between them. The germline V gene has CDR1 GTSNPN and CDR2 SVGIG (reference sequence). The CDR3 is 19 residues long.

V gene TRBV28 combines with J gene TRBJ2-6, with TRBD2 as a possible D gene (6 bases). CDR1 MDHEN and CDR2 SYDVKM come from the germline V gene. V was pared by 10 bases and J by 6 bases, with 16 bases between. The CDR3 sequence is 14 residues long. CDR3 in amino acids: CATLLRGKANVLTF. For the CDR3, the DNA is TGTGCCACTCTCCTACGGGGGAAGGCCAACGTCCTGACTTTC.

This chain connects TRBV6-5 to TRBJ1-4; 7 nucleotides agree with TRBD1. Germline CDR1 reads MNHEY; CDR2 reads SVGAGI. The CDR3 covers 12 residues. V shed 7 bases, J shed 8 bases, and the junction held 4 bases outside the gene matches. The CDR3 bases are TGTGCCAGCAAGGGGGCTTGGGAAAAACTGTTTTTT. Translation gives CASKGAWEKLFF.

The chain recombines TRBV10-2 with TRBJ1-1, with D possibly matching TRBD1 (6 bases). Per the germline V gene, CDR1 is WSHSY and CDR2 is SAAADI. V was pared by 6 bases and J by 5 bases, with 16 bases between. The CDR3 loop spans 14 amino acids. Here the CDR3 DNA reads TGCGCCAGCAGAATAATGGGGGCGCGGACTGAAGCTTTCTTT. Translation gives CASRIMGARTEAFF.

This sequence joins TRBV27 and TRBJ2-3; 10 nucleotides agree with TRBD2. V trimming: 1 base; J trimming: 8 bases; junction bases outside the gene matches: 15. CDR1 and CDR2 from the germline V gene are MNHEY and SMNVEV (reference sequence). The CDR3 runs to 18 residues. The CDR3 DNA reads as TGTGCCAGCAGTTTATTATCCCGGGCTAGCGGGAGTTCTGCTACGCAGTATTTT. It encodes CASSLLSRASGSSATQYF.

This clone was recorded only once. This chain uses TRBV19 with TRBJ1-5, with 9 positions matching TRBD1. V shed 5 bases and J 6 bases; nucleotides not matched to a gene: 2. CDR1 is LNHDA, CDR2 SQIVND, per germline (reference sequence). This CDR3 is built from 13 residues. CDR3 sequence reads: CASSATGGQPQHF. In DNA form, the CDR3 reads TGTGCCAGTAGTGCGACAGGGGGTCAGCCCCAGCATTTT.

This rearrangement joins TRBV7-6 to TRBJ2-5; 11 bases match TRBD1. Per the germline V gene, CDR1 is SGHVS and CDR2 is FNYEAQ. This CDR3 comprises 15 residues. Trimming removed 4 bases from V and 5 bases from J; junction bases left unmatched: 6. The CDR3 protein is CASSSQDRGRETQYF. CDR3 DNA sequence: TGTGCCAGCAGCTCCCAGGACAGGGGGCGGGAGACCCAGTACTTC.

The chain combines TRBV2 with TRBJ2-2; D remains unclear. Per germline, CDR1 SNHLY and CDR2 FYNNEI. The CDR3 is 14 residues long. The germline V and J ends were trimmed by 6 bases and 2 bases, with 10 bases remaining between them. CDR3 residues: CASRDAVNTGELFF. The DNA for the CDR3 is TGTGCCAGCAGGGATGCGGTAAACACCGGGGAGCTGTTTTTT.

This chain joins TRBV5-8 and TRBJ1-2; possible D gene TRBD1, 6 bases. Per germline, CDR1 SGHTS and CDR2 YDEGEE. This CDR3 has 15 amino acids. The germline V and J ends were trimmed by 2 bases and 5 bases, with 16 bases remaining between them. CDR3 residues: CASSLLRGVNYGYTF. CDR3 sequence (DNA): TGTGCCAGCAGCTTACTCAGGGGAGTCAATTATGGCTACACCTTC.

V gene TRBV7-3 combines with J gene TRBJ2-1; D not certain. The ends were cut back, 0 bases at V and 7 bases at J, with 7 bases in the middle. Germline-derived CDR1 and CDR2 are SGHTA and FQGTGA. This CDR3 is 13 amino acids long. The DNA of the CDR3 is TGTGCCAGCAGCTTAACCGCTAGGAATGAGCAGTTCTTC. It codes for CASSLTARNEQFF.

The chain employs TRBV2 and TRBJ2-3; TRBD2 matches 8 bases. Looked up from germline, CDR1 is SNHLY and CDR2 is FYNNEI. Trimming cost V 6 bases and J 3 bases; bases outside gene matches: 11. The CDR3 consists of 16 residues. CDR3 bases: TGTGCCAGCAGCTTAAAAAGCGGGAGTGGGACAGATACGCAGTATTTT. It codes for CASSLKSGSGTDTQYF.

This clone was seen a handful of times. Within the sample, other DNA sequences also encode this same CDR3. V usage is TRBV5-1 and J usage is TRBJ1-1, with D maybe TRBD1 (6 bases). V was shortened by 0 bases and J by 1 base, with 7 bases between the two germline ends. The length of the CDR3 is 14 residues. Germline V gives CDR1 SGHRS, CDR2 YFSETQ. The CDR3 region has the DNA TGCGCCAGCAGCTTGGTAGGGGGGAACACTGAAGCTTTCTTT. Amino acid sequence: CASSLVGGNTEAFF.

This chain uses TRBV28 with TRBJ1-4, with D tentatively TRBD1 (6 bases). Per germline, CDR1 MDHEN and CDR2 SYDVKM. The CDR3 consists of 15 residues. V shed 6 bases and J shed 4 bases, with 15 bases lying between them. The CDR3 DNA sequence: TGTGCCAGCAGCTTAACAGGGCCCATTAATGAAAAACTGTTTTTT. Translating gives CASSLTGPINEKLFF.

This clone came up a few times. Here the CDR3 DNA reads TGCGCCAGCAGCGAGGAGACAGGGGGAGGGACTGAAGCTTTCTTT. As protein: CASSEETGGGTEAFF. The rearrangement uses TRBV5-1 and TRBJ1-1; 9 bases map to TRBD1. V was clipped by 4 bases and J by 5 bases; unmatched bases: 9. Germline CDR1 and CDR2: SGHRS and YFSETQ. The CDR3 is 15 amino acids. Full variable domain (remainder filled in from reference TRBV5-1 and TRBJ1-1): KAGVTQTPRYLIKTRGQQVTLSCSPISGHRSVSWYQQTPGQGLQFLFEYFSETQRNKGNFPGRFSGRQFSNSRSEMNVSTLELGDSALYLCASSEETGGGTEAFFGQGTRLTVV.

This chain joins TRBV5-4 and TRBJ1-1, with a tentative D call TRBD1 (6 bases). Deletions cut 0 bases from V and 0 bases from J, with 18 bases between. CDR1 is SGHNT, CDR2 YYREEE, per germline (reference sequence). The CDR3 length is 18 residues. The CDR3 region has the DNA TGTGCCAGCAGCTTGGAGGCGGGGGCCCGGATCATGAACACTGAAGCTTTCTTT. Its translation: CASSLEAGARIMNTEAFF.

The rearrangement joins TRBV12-3 or TRBV12-4 to TRBJ1-5, with 7 bases fitting TRBD1. V trimming: 6 bases; J trimming: 7 bases; junction bases outside the gene matches: 6. The CDR3 runs 13 residues. This CDR3 is CASSNDREQPQHF. DNA of the CDR3: TGTGCCAGCAGCAACGACAGGGAGCAGCCCCAGCATTTT.

The rearrangement joins TRBV13 to TRBJ2-2, with 7 bases identical to TRBD1. Germline CDR1 PRHDT, CDR2 FYEKMQ (reference sequence). V shed 3 bases and J 6 bases; nucleotides not matched to a gene: 7. The CDR3 loop spans 15 amino acids. DNA of the CDR3: TGTGCCAGCAGCTTCCGCGCAAGGGGGCCCGGGGAGCTGTTTTTT. It translates to CASSFRARGPGELFF.

The chain employs TRBV5-1 and TRBJ2-7; 12 bases line up with TRBD2. This CDR3 is built from 17 residues. Per germline, CDR1 SGHRS and CDR2 YFSETQ. V shed 2 bases, J shed 6 bases, and the junction held 12 bases outside the gene matches. The CDR3 coding sequence is TGCGCCAGCAGCTTCCAACTAGCGGGAGGAGGATTGTTCGAGCAGTACTTC. It is translated as CASSFQLAGGGLFEQYF.

This clone was counted only a few times. This chain links TRBV5-1 with TRBJ2-7; 7 positions match TRBD1. V was pared by 2 bases and J by 7 bases, with 6 bases of the junction left unmatched. Germline CDR1 SGHRS, CDR2 YFSETQ. There are 13 residues in the CDR3. CDR3 bases: TGCGCCAGCAGCTTCGGGACAGACGGGGAGCAGTACTTC. As protein: CASSFGTDGEQYF. The entire variable domain, with the rest obtained from reference TRBV5-1 and TRBJ2-7, is as follows: KAGVTQTPRYLIKTRGQQVTLSCSPISGHRSVSWYQQTPGQGLQFLFEYFSETQRNKGNFPGRFSGRQFSNSRSEMNVSTLELGDSALYLCASSFGTDGEQYFGPGTRLTVT.

The rearrangement links TRBV11-2 to TRBJ1-4; D gene ambiguous. The V end was cut by 6 bases, the J end by 3 bases, with 23 bases between. The CDR3 contains 18 residues. Germline V gene sequence: CDR1 SGHAT, CDR2 FQNNGV. The CDR3 spells CASSSMATAFEANEKLFF. CDR3 sequence (DNA): TGTGCCAGCAGTTCAATGGCCACGGCATTCGAGGCTAATGAAAAACTGTTTTTT.

This clone was observed a few times. The rearrangement joins TRBV7-8 to TRBJ1-6, with 7 bases lining up with TRBD1. After removal of 6 bases from V and 5 bases from J, the junction contained 7 bases not matched to a gene. Germline CDR1 is SGHVS and CDR2 is FQNEAQ. The CDR3 has 15 residues. The DNA of the CDR3 is TGTGCCAGCAGTCGACAGGGTTTTAATAATTCACCCCTCCACTTT. Its translation is CASSRQGFNNSPLHF. Based on the CDR3 plus reference TRBV7-8 and TRBJ1-6, the full variable domain is GAGVSQSPRYKVAKRGQDVALRCDPISGHVSLFWYQQALGQGPEFLTYFQNEAQLDKSGLPSDRFFAERPEGSVSTLKIQRTQQEDSAVYLCASSRQGFNNSPLHFGNGTRLTVT.

The V gene is TRBV3-1 (or the pseudogene TRBV3-2), the J gene TRBJ1-2; 10 bases are shared with TRBD1. The V segment lost 3 bases and the J segment 5 bases; nucleotides outside the gene matches: 6. Germline values: CDR1 LGHDT, CDR2 YNNKEL (reference sequence). The CDR3 has 15 amino acids. As DNA, the CDR3 is TGTGCCAGCAGCCACCAGCCGGGACAGGGGTATGGCTACACCTTC. Protein product: CASSHQPGQGYGYTF.